The 23 T cell receptor beta chains below all came from one sample that was sequenced in a study of T cell repertoires in cytomegalovirus infection. TCRdb re-analysed the reads in MiXCR, keeping a single row per CDR3 protein. This sample has a few hundred thousand distinct CDR3 sequences; about a sixth occur once, and the top ten carry less than 60%. The sample taken for sequencing was CD8+ T cells from PBMCs. Source of these receptors: a human donor in good health (CMV status not recorded). Some clones in this sample may be carry-over from other donors' samples.

There are a few counts of this clonotype. The gene calls are TRBV10-2 and TRBJ2-3; 9 bases agree with TRBD2. CDR3 length: 15 amino acids. Germline V gene lookup returns CDR1 WSHSY and CDR2 SAAADI. V shed 3 bases and J 1 base; nucleotides not matched to a gene: 2. In DNA, the CDR3 is TGCGCCAGCAGTGATCAGCGGGGGGGCACAGATACGCAGTATTTT. This gives the protein CASSDQRGGTDTQYF.

The CDR3 protein is CSARGDRKMNTEAFF. The CDR3 region has the DNA TGCAGTGCTAGAGGTGACAGGAAGATGAACACTGAAGCTTTCTTT. The chain uses TRBV20-1 and TRBJ1-1; D perhaps matches TRBD1 (6 bases). This CDR3 has 15 residues. From germline, CDR1 is DFQATT and CDR2 SNEGSKA (reference sequence). Deletions cut 1 base from V and 0 bases from J, with 12 bases between.

This clonotype came up many times. The CDR3: CASSLGLGSGTEAFF. CDR3 DNA sequence: TGTGCCAGCAGCTTAGGTTTGGGTTCAGGCACTGAAGCTTTCTTT. The V call is TRBV7-6, the J call TRBJ1-1, with D unclear. Trimming removed 1 base from V and 4 bases from J, with 13 bases in between. CDR3 length: 15 residues. In germline, CDR1 is SGHVS, CDR2 FNYEAQ. The full variable domain, with the rest looked up from reference TRBV7-6 and TRBJ1-1, is GAGVSQSPRYKVTKRGQDVALRCDPISGHVSLYWYRQALGQGPEFLTYFNYEAQQDKSGLPNDRFSAERPEGSISTLTIQRTEQRDSAMYRCASSLGLGSGTEAFFGQGTRLTVV.

This clonotype has at least ten counts. The limits of the CDR3 on the DNA are not certain, so only TCRdb's listed CDR3 is given. V is TRBV28 and J is TRBJ2-3. Germline CDR1 and CDR2: MDHEN and SYDVKM. The CDR3 is made up of 16 amino acids, end residues included. The CDR3: CASSSSTKIDRDTQYF.

This clonotype was observed many times. This chain uses TRBV15 with TRBJ2-1; 9 positions match TRBD2. Germline CDR1 and CDR2: LNHNV and YYDKDF (reference sequence). This CDR3 comprises 12 residues. The V and J ends lost 5 bases and 9 bases, in that order; junction bases with no gene match: 2. DNA for the CDR3: TGTGCCACCAGCCTGACTAGCGGTGAGCAGTTCTTC. This codes for CATSLTSGEQFF.

This clonotype came up many times. The chain links TRBV27 to TRBJ1-1; D is possibly TRBD1 (6 bases). CDR3 length equals 15 residues. Trimming cost V 2 bases and J 0 bases, with 10 bases left between them. From germline, CDR1 is MNHEY and CDR2 SMNVEV (reference sequence). CDR3 nucleotides: TGTGCCAGCAGTTTAGGGGGCAGATTGAACACTGAAGCTTTCTTT. Translation: CASSLGGRLNTEAFF.

As concerns this clonotype: One base away lies a much larger clone, so this may be a sequencing read error. The chain joins TRBV7-2 to TRBJ2-2, with 7 bases lining up with TRBD1. CDR1 and CDR2 from the germline V gene are SGHTA and FQGNSA. CDR3 length: 14 amino acids. Written as DNA, the CDR3 is TGTGCCAGCAGCGTGGGACAGAACATCGGGGAGCTGTTTTTT. It encodes CASSVGQNIGELFF. The full variable domain, completed using reference TRBV7-2 and TRBJ2-2, is GAGVSQSPSNKVTEKGKDVELRCDPISGHTALYWYRQSLGQGLEFLIYFQGNSAPDKSGLPSDRFSAERTGGSVSTLTIQRTQQEDSAVYLCASSVGQNIGELFFGEGSRLTVL.

The CDR3 loop reads CASSHLYDIGYGYTF. DNA of the CDR3: TGTGCCAGCAGCCACCTCTACGACATCGGCTATGGCTACACCTTC. The rearrangement uses TRBV11-2 and TRBJ1-2; D remains ambiguous. V gave up 5 bases and J gave up 4 bases, with 17 bases separating them. CDR3 length: 15 residues. The germline V gene encodes CDR1 SGHAT and CDR2 FQNNGV.

The chain couples TRBV4-3 to TRBJ2-5, with D perhaps assigned TRBD1 or TRBD2 (5 bases each). V lost 2 bases to trimming and J lost 5 bases, with 9 bases between them. Germline V gives CDR1 LGHNA, CDR2 YSLEER. The CDR3 has 13 residues. Here the CDR3 DNA reads TGCGCCAGCAGCCAAAATGAGGGGGAGACCCAGTACTTC. Translated, it gives CASSQNEGETQYF.

This clonotype appeared a few times. The chain couples TRBV6-5 to TRBJ1-5, with 10 positions matching TRBD1. CDR3 length equals 16 residues. The trim removed 4 bases at V and 2 bases at J, leaving 5 bases unmatched. CDR1 is MNHEY, CDR2 SVGAGI, per germline. The DNA of the CDR3 is TGTGCCAGCAGTTCACGACAGGGGGCTCGCAATCAGCCCCAGCATTTT. It yields the protein CASSSRQGARNQPQHF.

This clonotype was picked up a small number of times. J is TRBJ2-5 and V is TRBV5-5; maybe TRBD1 (5 bases). The V and J ends lost 5 bases and 5 bases respectively, with 22 bases between them. Germline lookup yields CDR1 SGHKS and CDR2 YYEKEE (reference sequence). The CDR3 is 16 amino acids. The CDR3 is CASRAPGNLFGETQYF. The CDR3 coding sequence is TGTGCCAGCAGAGCCCCAGGGAACCTGTTCGGGGAGACCCAGTACTTC.

A word on this clonotype: A read error may be the cause here, since a much bigger clone is one base away. V usage is TRBV11-2 and J usage is TRBJ2-5; D possibly corresponds to TRBD2 (7 bases). In germline, CDR1 is SGHAT, CDR2 FQNNGV. The CDR3 is 18 amino acids. V was clipped by 4 bases and J by 5 bases, with 26 bases between them. The CDR3 nucleotides read TGTGCCAGCAGCTCCCCCCTCAGATCGGGGGGCCCGAGGGAGACCCAGTACTTC. Its translation: CASSSPLRSGGPRETQYF.

This chain links TRBV19 with TRBJ2-6; D is ambiguous. Between the trimmed V and J ends, which lost 6 bases and 1 base, there was a span of 7 bases. This CDR3 has 14 residues. CDR1 LNHDA and CDR2 SQIVND come from the germline V gene (reference sequence). Written as DNA, the CDR3 is TGTGCCAGTAGCCAGTTTTCTGGGGCCAACGTCCTGACTTTC. Protein sequence: CASSQFSGANVLTF.

This clonotype was seen a few times. This chain uses TRBV6-2 or TRBV6-3 with TRBJ2-3; 11 nucleotides match TRBD2. The V segment lost 2 bases and the J segment 2 bases; nucleotides outside the gene matches: 9. The CDR3 is made up of 18 amino acids. Germline CDR1 MNHEY, CDR2 SVGEGT. The CDR3 loop is CASSYQASGGPVTDTQYF. In nucleotides, the CDR3 is TGTGCCAGCAGTTACCAGGCTAGCGGGGGGCCTGTCACAGATACGCAGTATTTT.

This clonotype was counted at least ten times. CDR3 DNA: TGTGCCAGCAGCTCCCGGGACAGGAAGACATGGTGGGACTATGGCTACACCTTC. It codes for CASSSRDRKTWWDYGYTF. V is TRBV7-2 and J is TRBJ1-2; 8 nucleotides align to TRBD1. Germline V lookup: CDR1 SGHTA, CDR2 FQGNSA. CDR3 length equals 18 residues. The V and J ends lost 4 bases and 3 bases, in that order; junction bases with no gene match: 16.

This clonotype was found many times. Here the CDR3 DNA reads TGTGCCAGCAGTGAAGCGGAGGACTATATCTCGTCGCAGTATTTT. Protein sequence: CASSEAEDYISSQYF. The J gene is TRBJ2-3, the V gene TRBV2; maybe TRBD2 (6 bases). Trimming removed 0 bases from V and 10 bases from J, with 17 bases in between. The CDR3 sequence is 15 residues long. CDR1 is SNHLY, CDR2 FYNNEI, per germline.

This clonotype has more than one count but fewer than ten. The CDR3 spells CASSYEYPPDTQYF. The CDR3 nucleotides are TGTGCCAGCAGTTACGAATACCCCCCAGATACGCAGTATTTT. The chain links TRBV6-5 to TRBJ2-3; no definite D call. Trimming shortened V by 2 bases and J by 4 bases, and 10 bases separated the two germline ends. Germline V lookup: CDR1 MNHEY, CDR2 SVGAGI. The CDR3 runs 14 residues.

CDR3 loop: CATEGGDYEQYF. The CDR3 region has the DNA TGTGCCACTGAGGGCGGTGACTACGAGCAGTACTTC. The chain joins TRBV6-8 to TRBJ2-7; D possibly corresponds to TRBD2 (5 bases). The V gene's germline CDR1 is MNHGY and CDR2 SAAAGT. Trimming shortened V by 10 bases and J by 3 bases, and 13 bases separated the two germline ends. This CDR3 is 12 amino acids long.

The chain has TRBV28 and TRBJ2-7; a possible D gene is TRBD2 (5 bases). The CDR3 consists of 16 residues. Germline V gene lookup returns CDR1 MDHEN and CDR2 SYDVKM. Trimming left V 8 bases short and J 4 bases short, with 24 bases between. Here the CDR3 DNA reads TGTGCCAGCGGCCCTGGCAGTAGCGTGATTTTTTACGAGCAGTACTTC. Encoded protein: CASGPGSSVIFYEQYF.

At least ten counts were recorded for this clonotype. The V and J genes are TRBV7-8 and TRBJ2-1; the match to TRBD1 covers 8 bases. The CDR3 contains 16 residues. Per the germline V gene, CDR1 is SGHVS and CDR2 is FQNEAQ. V lost 4 bases and J lost 0; bases outside the gene matches: 5. DNA of the CDR3: TGTGCCAGCAGCTCTCCTCAGGGGGCCTCCTACAATGAGCAGTTCTTC. Translating it yields CASSSPQGASYNEQFF.

At least ten counts were recorded for this clonotype. The rearrangement uses TRBV7-2 and TRBJ1-3; TRBD1 matches at 9 bases. With 2 bases clipped from V and 4 bases from J, the junction kept 3 bases outside the gene matches. The CDR3 has 15 residues. The germline gives CDR1 SGHTA, CDR2 FQGNSA. This CDR3 is CASSLWDREGNTIYF. The CDR3, as DNA: TGTGCCAGCAGCTTATGGGACAGGGAAGGAAACACCATATATTTT. Looking up the rest from reference TRBV7-2 and TRBJ1-3 gives the full variable domain: GAGVSQSPSNKVTEKGKDVELRCDPISGHTALYWYRQSLGQGLEFLIYFQGNSAPDKSGLPSDRFSAERTGGSVSTLTIQRTQQEDSAVYLCASSLWDREGNTIYFGEGSWLTVV.

Notes on this clonotype: Just one base apart from a much larger clone, this may be a read error. V is TRBV5-4 and J is TRBJ2-1; D might be TRBD1 (5 bases). The CDR3 totals 13 residues. Germline V gene sequence: CDR1 SGHNT, CDR2 YYREEE (reference sequence). The V end was cut by 1 base, the J end by 9 bases, with 11 bases between. In DNA, the CDR3 is TGTGCCAGCAGCTTGCAGGGAACGAGTGAGCAGTTCTTC. It yields the protein CASSLQGTSEQFF.

In this sample, this clonotype turned up a few times. J is TRBJ2-7 and V is TRBV28; D tentatively fits TRBD1 or TRBD2 (7 bases each). Trimming stripped 3 bases from V and 3 bases from J, with 15 bases between. This CDR3 has 15 amino acids. Germline V gene data show CDR1 as MDHEN and CDR2 as SYDVKM. The CDR3 region is CASSFDREGYYEQYF. CDR3 DNA: TGTGCCAGCAGTTTTGACAGGGAGGGCTACTACGAGCAGTACTTC. Combining the CDR3 with reference TRBV28 and TRBJ2-7 gives the whole variable domain DVKVTQSSRYLVKRTGEKVFLECVQDMDHENMFWYRQDPGLGLRLIYFSYDVKMKEKGDIPEGYSVSREKKERFSLILESASTNQTSMYLCASSFDREGYYEQYFGPGTRLTVT.